This T cell receptor (beta chain) was captured in a study of CD8+ T cells in alopecia areata. As for the study in general: Twice daily, treated patients received 5 to 10 mg of oral tofacitinib.

Peripheral blood and lesional scalp punch biopsies were taken from alopecia areata patients. RNA was isolated and reverse transcribed to cDNA, the sequencing template. TCRdb's table, derived via immunoSEQ multiplex PCR, lists solely in-frame clones and lacks some. The profile shows 14,000 or so clones, under 65% of them singletons. The study, taken as a whole, reports: Scalp lesions, especially in alopecia totalis/universalis, had higher clonality than normal scalp. In patients, TCRs were shared less clearly than in mice, and HLA may possibly be involved.

About this clone: Its antigen is still unknown.

The CDR3 covers 15 residues. Unmatched junction bases numbered 2, after V lost 3 bases and J lost 4 bases. The germline V gene has CDR1 MNHEY and CDR2 SVGAGI. The TCR sequence derives from a human donor with alopecia areata. The specimen was skin, collected at week 0. The V gene is TRBV6-5, the J gene TRBJ2-1; TRBD2 agrees at 11 bases. CDR3 amino acids: CASSYSGGVYNEQFF. The CDR3 nucleotides are TGTGCCAGCAGTTATAGCGGGGGGGTTTACAATGAGCAGTTCTTC.